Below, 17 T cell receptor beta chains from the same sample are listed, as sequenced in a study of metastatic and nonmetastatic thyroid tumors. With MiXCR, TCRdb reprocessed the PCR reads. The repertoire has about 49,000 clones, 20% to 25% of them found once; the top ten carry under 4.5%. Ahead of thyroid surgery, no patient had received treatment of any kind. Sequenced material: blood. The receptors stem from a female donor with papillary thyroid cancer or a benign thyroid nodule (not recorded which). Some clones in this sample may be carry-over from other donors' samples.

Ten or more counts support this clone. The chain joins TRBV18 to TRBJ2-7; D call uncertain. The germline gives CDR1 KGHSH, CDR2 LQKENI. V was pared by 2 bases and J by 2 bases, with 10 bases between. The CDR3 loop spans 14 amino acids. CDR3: CASSPFSNPYEQYF. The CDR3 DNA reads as TGTGCCAGCTCACCATTTTCAAACCCCTACGAGCAGTACTTC.

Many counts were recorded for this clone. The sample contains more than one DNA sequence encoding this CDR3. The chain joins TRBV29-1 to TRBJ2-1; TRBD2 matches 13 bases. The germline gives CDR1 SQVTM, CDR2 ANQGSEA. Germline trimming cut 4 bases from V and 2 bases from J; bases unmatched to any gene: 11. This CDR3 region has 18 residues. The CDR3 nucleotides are TGCAGCGTTGTATACGCCAGACTAGCGGGAGGCACCTACAATGAGCAGTTCTTC. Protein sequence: CSVVYARLAGGTYNEQFF.

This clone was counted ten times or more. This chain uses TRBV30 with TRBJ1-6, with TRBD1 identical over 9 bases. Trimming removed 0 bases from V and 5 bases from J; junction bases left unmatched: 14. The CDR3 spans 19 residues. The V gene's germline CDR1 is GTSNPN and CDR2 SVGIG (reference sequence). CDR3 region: CAWSVRRTGVVGHNSPLHF. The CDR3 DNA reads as TGTGCCTGGAGTGTACGGAGGACAGGGGTGGTCGGACATAATTCACCCCTCCACTTT.

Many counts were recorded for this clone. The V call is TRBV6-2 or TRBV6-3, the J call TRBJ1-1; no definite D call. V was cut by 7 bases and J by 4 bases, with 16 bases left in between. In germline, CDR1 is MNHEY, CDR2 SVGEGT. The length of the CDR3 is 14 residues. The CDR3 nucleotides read TGTGCCAGCAACCCCACCGAGGAGGCCACTGAAGCTTTCTTT. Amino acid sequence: CASNPTEEATEAFF.

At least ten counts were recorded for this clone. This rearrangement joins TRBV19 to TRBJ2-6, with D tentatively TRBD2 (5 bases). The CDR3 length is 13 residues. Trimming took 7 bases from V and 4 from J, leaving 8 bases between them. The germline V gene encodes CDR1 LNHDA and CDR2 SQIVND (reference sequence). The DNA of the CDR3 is TGTGCCAGTACCACGGGGGGGGCCAACGTCCTGACTTTC. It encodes CASTTGGANVLTF. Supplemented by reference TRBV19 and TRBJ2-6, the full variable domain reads DGGITQSPKYLFRKEGQNVTLSCEQNLNHDAMYWYRQDPGQGLRLIYYSQIVNDFQKGDIAEGYSVSREKKESFPLTVTSAQKNPTAFYLCASTTGGANVLTFGAGSRLTVL.

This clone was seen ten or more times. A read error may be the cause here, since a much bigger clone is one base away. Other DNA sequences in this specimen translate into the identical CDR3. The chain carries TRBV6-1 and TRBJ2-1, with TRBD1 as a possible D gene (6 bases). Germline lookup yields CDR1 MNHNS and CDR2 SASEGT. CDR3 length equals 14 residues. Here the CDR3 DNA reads TGCGCCAGCAGTGCTGAGGGGGAGTCAGATGAGCAGTTCTTC. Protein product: CASSAEGESDEQFF.

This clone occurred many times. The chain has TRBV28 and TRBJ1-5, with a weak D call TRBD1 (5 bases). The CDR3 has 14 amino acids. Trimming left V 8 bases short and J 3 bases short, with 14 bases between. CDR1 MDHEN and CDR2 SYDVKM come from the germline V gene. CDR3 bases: TGTGCCAGCGGATCAGGGACTATCAATCAGCCCCAGCATTTT. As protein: CASGSGTINQPQHF. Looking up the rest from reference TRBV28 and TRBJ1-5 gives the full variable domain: DVKVTQSSRYLVKRTGEKVFLECVQDMDHENMFWYRQDPGLGLRLIYFSYDVKMKEKGDIPEGYSVSREKKERFSLILESASTNQTSMYLCASGSGTINQPQHFGDGTRLSIL.

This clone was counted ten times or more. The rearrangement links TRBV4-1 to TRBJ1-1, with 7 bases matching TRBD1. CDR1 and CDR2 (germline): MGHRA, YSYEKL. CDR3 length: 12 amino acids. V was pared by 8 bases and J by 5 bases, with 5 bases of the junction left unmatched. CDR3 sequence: CASQNRGTEAFF. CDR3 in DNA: TGCGCCAGCCAAAACAGGGGTACTGAAGCTTTCTTT.

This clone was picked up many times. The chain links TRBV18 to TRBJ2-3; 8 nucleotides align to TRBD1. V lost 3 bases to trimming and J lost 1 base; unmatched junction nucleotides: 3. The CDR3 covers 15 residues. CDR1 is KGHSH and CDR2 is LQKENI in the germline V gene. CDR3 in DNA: TGTGCCAGCTCACCGGGACAGGCAGGCACAGATACGCAGTATTTT. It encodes CASSPGQAGTDTQYF. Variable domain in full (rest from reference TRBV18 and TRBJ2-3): NAGVMQNPRHLVRRRGQEARLRCSPMKGHSHVYWYRQLPEEGLKFMVYLQKENIIDESGMPKERFSAEFPKEGPSILRIQQVVRGDSAAYFCASSPGQAGTDTQYFGPGTRLTVL.

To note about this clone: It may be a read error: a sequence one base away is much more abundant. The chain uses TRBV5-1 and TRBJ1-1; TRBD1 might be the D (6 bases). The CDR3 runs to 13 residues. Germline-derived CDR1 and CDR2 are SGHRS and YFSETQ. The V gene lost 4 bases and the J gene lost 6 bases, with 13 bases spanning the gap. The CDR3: CASSGTSAAEAFF. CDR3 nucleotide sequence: TGCGCCAGCAGCGGGACAAGCGCGGCTGAAGCTTTCTTT.

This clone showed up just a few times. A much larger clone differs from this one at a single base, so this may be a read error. CDR3 DNA: TGTACCAGCAGCACAGATACGCAGTATTTT. Translating it yields CTSSTDTQYF. The V call is TRBV5-8, the J call TRBJ2-3; no firm D call. This CDR3 has 10 residues. Germline assignment: CDR1 SGHTS and CDR2 YDEGEE.

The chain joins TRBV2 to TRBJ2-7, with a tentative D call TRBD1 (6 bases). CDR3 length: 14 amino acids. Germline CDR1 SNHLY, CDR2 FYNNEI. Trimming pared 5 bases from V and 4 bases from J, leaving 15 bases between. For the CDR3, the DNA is TGTGCCAGCAGTTACGTTCAGGGGTCGTACGAGCAGTACTTC. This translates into CASSYVQGSYEQYF.

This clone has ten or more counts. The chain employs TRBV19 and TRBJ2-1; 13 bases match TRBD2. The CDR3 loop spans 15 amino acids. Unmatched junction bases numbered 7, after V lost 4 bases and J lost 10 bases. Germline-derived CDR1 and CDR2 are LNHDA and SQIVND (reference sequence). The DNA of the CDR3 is TGTGCCAGTAGTACCGGACTAGCGGGAGAAGGAGAGCAGTTCTTC. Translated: CASSTGLAGEGEQFF. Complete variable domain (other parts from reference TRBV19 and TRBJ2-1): DGGITQSPKYLFRKEGQNVTLSCEQNLNHDAMYWYRQDPGQGLRLIYYSQIVNDFQKGDIAEGYSVSREKKESFPLTVTSAQKNPTAFYLCASSTGLAGEGEQFFGPGTRLTVL.

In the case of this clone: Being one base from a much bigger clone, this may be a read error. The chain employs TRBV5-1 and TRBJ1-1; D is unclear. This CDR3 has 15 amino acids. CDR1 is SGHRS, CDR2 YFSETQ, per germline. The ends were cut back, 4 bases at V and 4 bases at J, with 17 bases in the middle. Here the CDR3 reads CASSVEDGLSTEAFF. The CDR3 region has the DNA TGCGCCAGCAGCGTGGAGGACGGATTGAGCACTGAAGCTTTCTTT.

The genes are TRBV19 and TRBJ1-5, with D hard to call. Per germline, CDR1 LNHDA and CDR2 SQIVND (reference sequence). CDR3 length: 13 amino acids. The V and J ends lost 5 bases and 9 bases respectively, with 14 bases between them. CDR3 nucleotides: TGTGCCAGTAGTCCCCGTTCAAGTGGGCCCCAGCATTTT. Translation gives CASSPRSSGPQHF.

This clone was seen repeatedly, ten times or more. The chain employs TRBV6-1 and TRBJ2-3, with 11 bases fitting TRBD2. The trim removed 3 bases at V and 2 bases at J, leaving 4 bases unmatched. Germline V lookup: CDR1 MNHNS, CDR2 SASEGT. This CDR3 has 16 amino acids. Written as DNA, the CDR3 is TGTGCCAGCAGTGAGGGGACTAGCGGCCCCACAGATACGCAGTATTTT. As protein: CASSEGTSGPTDTQYF.

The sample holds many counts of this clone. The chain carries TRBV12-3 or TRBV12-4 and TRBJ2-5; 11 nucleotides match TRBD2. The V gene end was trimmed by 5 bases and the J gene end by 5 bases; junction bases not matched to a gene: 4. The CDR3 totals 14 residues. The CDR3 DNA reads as TGTGCCAGCAGTCGGACTAGCGGGTGGGAGACCCAGTACTTC. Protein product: CASSRTSGWETQYF.